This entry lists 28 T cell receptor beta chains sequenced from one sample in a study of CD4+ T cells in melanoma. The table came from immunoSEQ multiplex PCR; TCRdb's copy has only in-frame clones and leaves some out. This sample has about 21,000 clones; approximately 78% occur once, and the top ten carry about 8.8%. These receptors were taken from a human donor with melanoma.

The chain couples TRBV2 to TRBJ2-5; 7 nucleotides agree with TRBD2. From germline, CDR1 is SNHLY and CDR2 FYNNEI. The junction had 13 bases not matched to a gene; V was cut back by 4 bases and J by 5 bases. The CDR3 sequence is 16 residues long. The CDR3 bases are TGTGCCAGCAGTGTTGGAGCGGGGCCCTTTATGGAGACCCAGTACTTC. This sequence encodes CASSVGAGPFMETQYF.

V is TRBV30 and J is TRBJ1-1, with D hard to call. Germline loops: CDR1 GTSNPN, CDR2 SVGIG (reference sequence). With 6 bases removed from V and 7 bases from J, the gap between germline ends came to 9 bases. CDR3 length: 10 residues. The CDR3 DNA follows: TGTGCCTGCGCTTGGGGTGAAGCTTTCTTT. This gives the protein CACAWGEAFF.

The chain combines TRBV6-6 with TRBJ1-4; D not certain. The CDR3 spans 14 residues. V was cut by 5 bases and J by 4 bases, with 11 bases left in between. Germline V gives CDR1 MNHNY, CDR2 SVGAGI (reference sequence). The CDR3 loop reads CASSQYPGNEKLFF. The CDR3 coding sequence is TGTGCCAGCAGTCAGTATCCCGGTAATGAAAAACTGTTTTTT.

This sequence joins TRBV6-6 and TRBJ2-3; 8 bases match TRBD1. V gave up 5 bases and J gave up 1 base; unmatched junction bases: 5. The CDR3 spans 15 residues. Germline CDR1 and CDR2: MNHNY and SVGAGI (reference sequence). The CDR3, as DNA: TGTGCCAGCAGTGCGCCGGGACAGGGCACAGATACGCAGTATTTT. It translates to CASSAPGQGTDTQYF.

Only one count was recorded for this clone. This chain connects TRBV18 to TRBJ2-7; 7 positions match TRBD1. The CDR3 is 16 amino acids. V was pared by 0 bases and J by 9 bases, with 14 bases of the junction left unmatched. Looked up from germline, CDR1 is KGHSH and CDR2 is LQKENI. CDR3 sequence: CASSPPSTGAAVGQYF. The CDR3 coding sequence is TGTGCCAGCTCACCACCGAGTACAGGGGCCGCGGTGGGGCAGTACTTC.

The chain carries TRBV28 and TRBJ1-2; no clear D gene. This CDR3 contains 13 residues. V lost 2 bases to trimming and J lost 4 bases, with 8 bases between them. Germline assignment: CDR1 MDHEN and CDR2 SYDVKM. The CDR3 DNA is TGTGCCAGCAGTTTAGGTATCTCCTATGGCTACACCTTC. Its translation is CASSLGISYGYTF.

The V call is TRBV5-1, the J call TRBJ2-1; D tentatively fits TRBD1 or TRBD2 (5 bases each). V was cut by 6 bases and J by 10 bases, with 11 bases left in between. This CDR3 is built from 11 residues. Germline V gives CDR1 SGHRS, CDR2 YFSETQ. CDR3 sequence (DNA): TGCGCCAGCACAATAGGGGACGAGCAGTTCTTC. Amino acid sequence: CASTIGDEQFF.

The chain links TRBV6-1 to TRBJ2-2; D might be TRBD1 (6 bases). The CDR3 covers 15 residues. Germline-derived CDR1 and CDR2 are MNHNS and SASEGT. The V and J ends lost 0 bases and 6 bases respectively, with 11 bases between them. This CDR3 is CASSEALGAAGELFF. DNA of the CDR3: TGTGCCAGCAGTGAAGCTCTGGGGGCCGCCGGGGAGCTGTTTTTT.

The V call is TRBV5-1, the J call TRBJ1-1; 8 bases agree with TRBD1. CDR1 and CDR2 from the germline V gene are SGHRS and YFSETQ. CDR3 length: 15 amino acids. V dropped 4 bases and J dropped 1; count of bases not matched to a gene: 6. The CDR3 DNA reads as TGCGCCAGCAGCCCCTGGACAGGGACGAACACTGAAGCTTTCTTT. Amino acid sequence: CASSPWTGTNTEAFF.

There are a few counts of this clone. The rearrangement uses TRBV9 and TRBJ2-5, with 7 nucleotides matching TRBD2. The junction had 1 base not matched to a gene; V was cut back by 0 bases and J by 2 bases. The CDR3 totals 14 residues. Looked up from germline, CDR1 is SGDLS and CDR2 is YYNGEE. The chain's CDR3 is CASSVGGGQETQYF. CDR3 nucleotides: TGTGCCAGCAGCGTAGGGGGGGGGCAAGAGACCCAGTACTTC.

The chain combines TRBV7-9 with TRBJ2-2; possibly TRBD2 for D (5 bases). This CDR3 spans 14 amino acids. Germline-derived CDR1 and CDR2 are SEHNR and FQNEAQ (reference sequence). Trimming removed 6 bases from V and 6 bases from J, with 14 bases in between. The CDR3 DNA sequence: TGTGCCAGCAGGGACTCGTCTAAGCCCGGGGAGCTGTTTTTT. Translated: CASRDSSKPGELFF.

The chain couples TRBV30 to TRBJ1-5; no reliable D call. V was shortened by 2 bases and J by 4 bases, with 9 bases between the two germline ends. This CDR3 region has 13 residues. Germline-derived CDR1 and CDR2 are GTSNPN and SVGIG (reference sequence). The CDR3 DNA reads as TGTGCCTGGAGTCGACGCGGAAATCAGCCCCAGCATTTT. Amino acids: CAWSRRGNQPQHF.

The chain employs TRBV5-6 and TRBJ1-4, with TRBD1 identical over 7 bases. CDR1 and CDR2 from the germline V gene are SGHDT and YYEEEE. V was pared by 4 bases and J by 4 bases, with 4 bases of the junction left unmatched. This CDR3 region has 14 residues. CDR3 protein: CASSQGQLNEKLFF. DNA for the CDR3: TGTGCCAGCAGCCAGGGACAGCTTAATGAAAAACTGTTTTTT.

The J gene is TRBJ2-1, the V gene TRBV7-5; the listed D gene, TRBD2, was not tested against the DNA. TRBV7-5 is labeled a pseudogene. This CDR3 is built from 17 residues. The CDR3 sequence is CARSPRRAGRYYNEQFF. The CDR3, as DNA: TGTGCCAGAAGCCCAAGGAGGGCGGGTCGCTACTACAATGAGCAGTTCTTC.

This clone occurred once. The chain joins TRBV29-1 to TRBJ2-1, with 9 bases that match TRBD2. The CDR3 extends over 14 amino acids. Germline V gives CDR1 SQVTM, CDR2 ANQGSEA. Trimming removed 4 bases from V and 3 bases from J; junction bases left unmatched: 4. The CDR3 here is CSVVERGDYNEQFF. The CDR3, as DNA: TGCAGCGTTGTTGAGCGGGGGGACTACAATGAGCAGTTCTTC.

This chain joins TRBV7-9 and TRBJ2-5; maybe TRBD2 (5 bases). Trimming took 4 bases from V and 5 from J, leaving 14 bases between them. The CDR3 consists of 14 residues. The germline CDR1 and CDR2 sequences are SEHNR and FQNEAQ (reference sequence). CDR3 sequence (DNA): TGTGCCAGCAGCTCTTCTAGCTCTGGCGAGACCCAGTACTTC. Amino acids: CASSSSSSGETQYF.

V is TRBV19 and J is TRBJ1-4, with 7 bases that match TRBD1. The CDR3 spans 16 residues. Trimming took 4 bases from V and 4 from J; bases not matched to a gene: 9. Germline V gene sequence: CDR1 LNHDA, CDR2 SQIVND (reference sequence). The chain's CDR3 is CASSRTGQPINEKLFF. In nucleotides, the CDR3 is TGTGCCAGTAGTAGGACGGGACAGCCGATTAATGAAAAACTGTTTTTT.

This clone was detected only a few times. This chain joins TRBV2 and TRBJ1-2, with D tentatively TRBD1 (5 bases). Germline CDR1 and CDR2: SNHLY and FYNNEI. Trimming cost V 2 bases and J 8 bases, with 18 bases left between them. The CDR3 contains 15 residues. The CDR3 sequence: CASSERVAGSGGYTF. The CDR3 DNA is TGTGCCAGCAGTGAAAGGGTCGCGGGCTCAGGGGGCTACACCTTC.

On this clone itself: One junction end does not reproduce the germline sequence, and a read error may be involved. The DNA of the CDR3 is TGTACCAGTAGTATTTCAGGCAGCTACTATGGCTACACCTTC. This encodes CTSSISGSYYGYTF. The gene calls are TRBV19 and TRBJ1-2; D remains ambiguous. CDR1 and CDR2 from the germline V gene are LNHDA and SQIVND (reference sequence). The CDR3 length is 14 residues.

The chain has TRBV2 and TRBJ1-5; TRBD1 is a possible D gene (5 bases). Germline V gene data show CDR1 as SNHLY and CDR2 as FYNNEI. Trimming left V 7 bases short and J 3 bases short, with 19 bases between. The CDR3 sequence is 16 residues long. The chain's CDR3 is CASTLTRVGPNQPQHF. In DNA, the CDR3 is TGTGCCAGCACTCTCACCAGGGTTGGTCCCAATCAGCCCCAGCATTTT.

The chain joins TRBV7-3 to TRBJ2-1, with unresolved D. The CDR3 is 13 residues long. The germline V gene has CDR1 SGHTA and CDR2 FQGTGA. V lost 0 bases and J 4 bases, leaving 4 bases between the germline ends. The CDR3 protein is CASSLTQYNEQFF. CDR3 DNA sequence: TGTGCCAGCAGCTTAACACAGTACAATGAGCAGTTCTTC.

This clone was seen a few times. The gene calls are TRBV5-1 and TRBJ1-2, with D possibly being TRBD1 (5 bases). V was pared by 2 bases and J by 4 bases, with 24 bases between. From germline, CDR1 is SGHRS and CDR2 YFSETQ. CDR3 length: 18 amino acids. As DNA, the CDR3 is TGCGCCAGCAGCTTCGCCCCGCCGGGAGCCGGTCAGGGCTATGGCTACACCTTC. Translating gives CASSFAPPGAGQGYGYTF.

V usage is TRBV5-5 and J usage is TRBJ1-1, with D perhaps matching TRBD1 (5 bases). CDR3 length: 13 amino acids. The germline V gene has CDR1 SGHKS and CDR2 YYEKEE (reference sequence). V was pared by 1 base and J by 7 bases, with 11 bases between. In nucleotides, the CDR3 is TGTGCCAGCAGCTTGCGACTGGGGGGTGAAGCTTTCTTT. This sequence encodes CASSLRLGGEAFF.

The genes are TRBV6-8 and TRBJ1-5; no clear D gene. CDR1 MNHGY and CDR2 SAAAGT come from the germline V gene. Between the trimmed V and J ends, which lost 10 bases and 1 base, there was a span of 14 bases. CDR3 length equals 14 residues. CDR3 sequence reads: CATYVGVSNQPQHF. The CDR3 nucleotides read TGTGCCACCTACGTCGGGGTGAGCAATCAGCCCCAGCATTTT.

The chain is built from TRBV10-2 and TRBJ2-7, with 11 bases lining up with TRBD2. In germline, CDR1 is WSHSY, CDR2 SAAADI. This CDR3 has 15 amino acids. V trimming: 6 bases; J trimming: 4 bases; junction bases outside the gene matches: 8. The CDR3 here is CASRFSGGVEYEQYF. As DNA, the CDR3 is TGCGCCAGCAGGTTTAGCGGGGGGGTTGAATACGAGCAGTACTTC.

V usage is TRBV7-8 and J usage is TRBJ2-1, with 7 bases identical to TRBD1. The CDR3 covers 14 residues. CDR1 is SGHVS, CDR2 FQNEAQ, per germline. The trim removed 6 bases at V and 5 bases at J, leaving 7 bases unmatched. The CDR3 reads CASRIGTVNNEQFF. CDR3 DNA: TGTGCCAGCAGAATCGGGACAGTAAACAATGAGCAGTTCTTC.

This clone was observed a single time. The CDR3 here is CASNMGAQETQYF. Here the CDR3 DNA reads TGTGCCAGCAATATGGGGGCCCAAGAGACCCAGTACTTC. The J gene is TRBJ2-5, the V gene TRBV7-6, with D perhaps matching TRBD1 (6 bases). CDR3 length: 13 residues. The ends were cut back, 7 bases at V and 1 base at J, with 10 bases in the middle. Germline V lookup: CDR1 SGHVS, CDR2 FNYEAQ.

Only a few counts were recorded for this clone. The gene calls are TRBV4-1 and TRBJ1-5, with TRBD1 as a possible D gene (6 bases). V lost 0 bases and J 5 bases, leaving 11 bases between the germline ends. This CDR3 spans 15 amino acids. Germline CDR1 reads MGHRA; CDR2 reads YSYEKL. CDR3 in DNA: TGCGCCAGCAGCCAAGACGAACAGGGTCATCAGCCCCAGCATTTT. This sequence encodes CASSQDEQGHQPQHF.